This TCR beta chain was retrieved from a study of CD8 T cells in Susac syndrome. Study details: The Susac syndrome patients were therapy-naive, on corticosteroids, or on intravenous immunoglobulin alone at blood draw.

Random hexamers primed reverse transcription of roughly 0.5 to 1 ug RNA. In TCRdb, the immunoSEQ multiplex PCR reads were re-called with MiXCR into one record per CDR3 protein. The sample includes more than 150,000 distinct CDR3 sequences, roughly 95% of them seen just once. Germline V CDR1 and CDR2: SGHRS, YFSETQ. The CDR3 spans 15 residues. V was clipped by 1 base and J by 1 base, with 6 bases between them. Through negative isolation, CD4+ and CD8+ T cells were obtained, while TEMRA cells were enriched using FACS. The sequencing input was CD4+ T cells from PBMCs. This rearrangement joins TRBV5-1 to TRBJ2-6; D gene ambiguous. The TCR comes from a human donor with Susac syndrome. The DNA of the CDR3 is TGCGCCAGCAGCTTGACCAGATCTGGGGCCAACGTCCTGACTTTC. Its protein product is CASSLTRSGANVLTF.